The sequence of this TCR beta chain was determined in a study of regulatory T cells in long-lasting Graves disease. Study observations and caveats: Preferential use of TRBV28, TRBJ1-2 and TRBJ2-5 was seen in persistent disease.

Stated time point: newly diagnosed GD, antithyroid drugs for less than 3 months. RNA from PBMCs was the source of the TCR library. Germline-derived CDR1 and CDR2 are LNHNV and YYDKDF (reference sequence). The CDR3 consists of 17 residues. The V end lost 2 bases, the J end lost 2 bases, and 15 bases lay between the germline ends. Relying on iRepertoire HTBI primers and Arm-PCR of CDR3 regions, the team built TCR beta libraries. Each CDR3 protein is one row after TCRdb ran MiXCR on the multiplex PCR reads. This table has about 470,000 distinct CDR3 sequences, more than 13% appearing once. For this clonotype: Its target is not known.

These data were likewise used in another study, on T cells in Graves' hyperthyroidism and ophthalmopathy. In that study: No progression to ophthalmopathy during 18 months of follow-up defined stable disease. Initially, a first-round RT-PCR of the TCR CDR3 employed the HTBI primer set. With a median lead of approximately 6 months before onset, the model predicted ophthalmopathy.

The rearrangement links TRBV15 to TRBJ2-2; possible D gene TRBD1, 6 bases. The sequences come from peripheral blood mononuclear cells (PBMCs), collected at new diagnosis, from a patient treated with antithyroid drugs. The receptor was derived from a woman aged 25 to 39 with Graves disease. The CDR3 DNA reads TGTGCCACCAGCAGATACCGGCCAGGGGCCAACACCGGGGAGCTGTTTTTT. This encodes CATSRYRPGANTGELFF.